The source of this T cell receptor beta chain is a study of blood T cell repertoires in COVID-19. Background on the study: Samples came from the United States, Italy and Spain, spanning acute and convalescent COVID-19. The cDNA or gDNA used as material had been derived from T cells, B-cell-depleted T cells, or PBMCs.

As processed by the authors: Reference gene primers were amplified, and this amplification served to estimate nucleated cell counts. The data were produced by immunoSEQ multiplex PCR, yet TCRdb's version contains in-frame clones alone and is incomplete. V and J calls plus clone size are reproduced from that table; the DNA served to infer D and trimming. This table holds 250,000 to 300,000 clones, about nine tenths found once. Of note for this clone: At one boundary the junction diverges from the germline segment, which might be a read error.

The specimen was peripheral blood. This TCR was recovered from a woman in her 40s with acute or convalescent COVID-19.

The CDR3, as DNA: TGTGCCTGGAGTGGGAACAGACGATTCTATGACTACACCTTC. This translates into CAWSGNRRFYDYTF. The V gene is TRBV30, the J gene TRBJ1-2; no firm D call. Germline CDR1 is GTSNPN and CDR2 is SVGIG (reference sequence). This CDR3 spans 14 amino acids. The complete variable domain, with remaining parts taken from reference TRBV30 and TRBJ1-2, reads SQTIHQWPATLVQPVGSPLSLECTVEGTSNPNLYWYRQAAGRGLQLLFYSVGIGQISSEVPQNLSASRPQDRQFILSSKKLLLSDSGFYLCAWSGNRRFYDYTFGSGTRLTVV.